This T cell receptor beta chain was retrieved from a study of T-cell memory formation after mild COVID-19. TCRdb used MiXCR to reprocess the 5' RACE reads, holding one entry per CDR3 protein. The table has more than 350,000 distinct CDR3 sequences, roughly 21% seen once. This clonotype occurred a few times. V lost 0 bases and J lost 5, with 14 bases in between. Germline V gene lookup returns CDR1 SGHRS and CDR2 YFSETQ. The CDR3 is 15 residues long. The sequencing input was PBMCs or a T cell subset sorted from them (not recorded which). The rearrangement joins TRBV5-1 to TRBJ1-1; maybe TRBD1 (6 bases). This receptor was obtained from an adult woman who had mild COVID-19 (a few samples of this study predate the infection). Cell type and time point are not known. In nucleotides, the CDR3 is TGCGCCAGCAGCTTGGCGAGCAGGGGAGAAACTGAAGCTTTCTTT. Translating it yields CASSLASRGETEAFF.